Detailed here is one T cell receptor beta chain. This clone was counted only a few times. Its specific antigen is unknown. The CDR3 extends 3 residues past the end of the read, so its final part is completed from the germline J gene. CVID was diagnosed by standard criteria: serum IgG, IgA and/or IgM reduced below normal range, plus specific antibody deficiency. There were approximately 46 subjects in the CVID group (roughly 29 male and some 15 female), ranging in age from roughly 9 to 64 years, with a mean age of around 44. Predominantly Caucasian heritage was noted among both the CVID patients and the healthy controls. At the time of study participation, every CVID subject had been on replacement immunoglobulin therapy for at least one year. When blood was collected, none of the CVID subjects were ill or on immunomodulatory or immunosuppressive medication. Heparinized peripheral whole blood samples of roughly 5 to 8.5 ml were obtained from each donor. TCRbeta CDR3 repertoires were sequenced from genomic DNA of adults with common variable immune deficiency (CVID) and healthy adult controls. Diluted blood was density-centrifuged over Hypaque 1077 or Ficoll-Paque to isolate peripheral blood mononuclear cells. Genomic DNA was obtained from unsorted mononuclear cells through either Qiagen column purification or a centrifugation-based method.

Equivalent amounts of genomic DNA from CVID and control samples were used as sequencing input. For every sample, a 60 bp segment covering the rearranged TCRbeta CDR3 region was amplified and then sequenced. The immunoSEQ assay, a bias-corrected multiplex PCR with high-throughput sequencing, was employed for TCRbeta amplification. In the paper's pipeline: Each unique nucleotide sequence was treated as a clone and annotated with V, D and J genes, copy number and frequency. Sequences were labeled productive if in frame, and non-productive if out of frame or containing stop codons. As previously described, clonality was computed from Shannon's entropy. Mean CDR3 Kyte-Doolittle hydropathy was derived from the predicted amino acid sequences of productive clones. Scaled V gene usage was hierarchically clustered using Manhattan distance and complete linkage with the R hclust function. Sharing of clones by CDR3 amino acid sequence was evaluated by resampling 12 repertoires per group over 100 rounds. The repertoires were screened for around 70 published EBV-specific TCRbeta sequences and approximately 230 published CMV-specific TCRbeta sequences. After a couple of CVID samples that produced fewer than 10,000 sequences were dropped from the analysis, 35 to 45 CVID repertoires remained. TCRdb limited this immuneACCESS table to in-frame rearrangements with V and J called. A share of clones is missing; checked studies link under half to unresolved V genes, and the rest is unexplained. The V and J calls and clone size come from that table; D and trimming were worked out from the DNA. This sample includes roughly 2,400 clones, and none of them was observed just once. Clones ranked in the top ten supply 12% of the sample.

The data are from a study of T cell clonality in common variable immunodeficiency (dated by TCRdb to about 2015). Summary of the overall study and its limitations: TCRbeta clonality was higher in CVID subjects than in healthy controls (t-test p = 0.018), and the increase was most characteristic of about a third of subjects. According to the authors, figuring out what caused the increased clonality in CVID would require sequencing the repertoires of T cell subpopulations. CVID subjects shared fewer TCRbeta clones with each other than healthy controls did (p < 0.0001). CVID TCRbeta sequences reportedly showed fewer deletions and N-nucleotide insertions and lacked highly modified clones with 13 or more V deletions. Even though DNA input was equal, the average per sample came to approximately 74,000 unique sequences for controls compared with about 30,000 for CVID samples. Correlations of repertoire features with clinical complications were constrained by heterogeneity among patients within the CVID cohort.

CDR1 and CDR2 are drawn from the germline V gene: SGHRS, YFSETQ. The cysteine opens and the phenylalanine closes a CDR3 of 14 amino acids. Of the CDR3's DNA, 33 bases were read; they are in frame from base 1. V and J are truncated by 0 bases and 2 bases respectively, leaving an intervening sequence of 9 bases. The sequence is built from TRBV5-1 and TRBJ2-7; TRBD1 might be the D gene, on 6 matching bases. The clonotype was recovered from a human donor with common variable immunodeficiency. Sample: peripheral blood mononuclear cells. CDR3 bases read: TGCGCCAGCAGCTTGGGGGCAGGGGCCTACGAG. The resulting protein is CASSLGAGAYE. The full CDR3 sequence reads CASSLGAGAYEQYF. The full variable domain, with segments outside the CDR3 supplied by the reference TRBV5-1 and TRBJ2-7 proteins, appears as KAGVTQTPRYLIKTRGQQVTLSCSPISGHRSVSWYQQTPGQGLQFLFEYFSETQRNKGNFPGRFSGRQFSNSRSEMNVSTLELGDSALYLCASSLGAGAYEQYFGPGTRLTVT.